This T cell receptor beta chain was found in a study of T cells in Graves' hyperthyroidism and ophthalmopathy. Broader study findings: Most thyroid clonotypes with frequency above 0.001 were detected in blood. By a 13 V-J model, ophthalmopathy was set apart from stable hyperthyroidism.

V was pared by 6 bases and J by 2 bases, with 10 bases of the junction left unmatched. The germline CDR1 and CDR2 sequences are MDHEN and SYDVKM. This CDR3 spans 16 amino acids. Amplification targeted TCR beta CDR3 regions from RNA transcripts. A set of HTBI primers served as the primers for a first-round RT-PCR of the TCR CDR3. Using its own MiXCR run on the multiplex PCR reads, TCRdb lists one record per CDR3 protein. Of 450,000 to 700,000 distinct CDR3 sequences in the sample, about 45% were seen once. Comment on this clonotype: Antigen unknown.

The sequenced material came from peripheral blood or thyroid tissue (not recorded which). J is TRBJ2-7 and V is TRBV28, with 10 bases lining up with TRBD2. The TCR originated in an adult woman with Graves' disease, either hyperthyroidism or ophthalmopathy (not recorded which). The CDR3 DNA is TGTGCCAGCAGGGCCAGCGGGACTAGCGACACCTACGAGCAGTACTTC. Amino acid sequence: CASRASGTSDTYEQYF.